These 2 T cell receptor beta chains were sequenced from one sample in a study of cytotoxic CD8 clonotypes in ibrutinib-treated CLL. Clones were sequenced by immunoSEQ multiplex PCR, and TCRdb holds only the in-frame ones, with some missing. The sample consists of under 150,000 clones, approximately 80% of them appearing once. The sample here was PBMCs, taken after 36 months of ibrutinib treatment. The receptors were sampled from a human donor with chronic lymphocytic leukemia.

The chain employs TRBV13 and TRBJ1-6; no reliable D call. The V end was cut by 2 bases, the J end by 0 bases, with 8 bases between. This CDR3 is built from 16 residues. Germline V gene lookup returns CDR1 PRHDT and CDR2 FYEKMQ (reference sequence). CDR3 residues: CASSLSGSSYNSPLHF. CDR3 DNA sequence: TGTGCCAGCAGCTTATCGGGGAGCTCCTATAATTCACCCCTCCACTTT.

CDR3: CASSAGTAGGTEAFF. The DNA for the CDR3 is TGTGCCAGCAGTGCCGGGACAGCCGGGGGCACTGAAGCTTTCTTT. The V call is TRBV27, the J call TRBJ1-1, with 7 bases fitting TRBD1. There are 15 residues in the CDR3. The germline gives CDR1 MNHEY, CDR2 SMNVEV (reference sequence). The V gene end was trimmed by 5 bases and the J gene end by 4 bases; junction bases not matched to a gene: 10.